One and the same sample provided the 23 T cell receptor beta chains below, sequenced in a study of blood T cell repertoires in COVID-19. The table came from immunoSEQ multiplex PCR; TCRdb's copy has only in-frame clones and leaves some out. Of over 250,000 clones detected, about four fifths appear once; the ten largest clones hold approximately 9%. The sample comprised peripheral blood. These receptors were collected from a woman aged 50 to 60 who had recovered from COVID-19.

V gene TRBV28 combines with J gene TRBJ1-5; TRBD1 is a possible D gene (5 bases). Germline-derived CDR1 and CDR2 are MDHEN and SYDVKM. Trimming removed 5 bases at V and 6 bases at J, with 5 bases between. This CDR3 comprises 11 residues. The CDR3 DNA sequence: TGTGCCAGCAGTCAGGGTCAGCCCCAGCATTTT. It encodes CASSQGQPQHF.

The chain has TRBV3-1 (or the pseudogene TRBV3-2) and TRBJ1-1; TRBD1 is a possible D gene (5 bases). CDR3 size: 12 residues. The germline V gene encodes CDR1 LGHDT and CDR2 YNNKEL (reference sequence). V lost 4 bases and J 10 bases, leaving 13 bases between the germline ends. The CDR3 DNA is TGTGCCAGCAGCCCCCCCGGGCAGGGAGCTTTCTTT. Translating it yields CASSPPGQGAFF.

The genes are TRBV30 and TRBJ1-5, with D unclear. The CDR3 is made up of 13 amino acids. The V end was cut by 5 bases, the J end by 0 bases, with 8 bases between. Germline V gene lookup returns CDR1 GTSNPN and CDR2 SVGIG (reference sequence). CDR3 protein: CAWAENSNQPQHF. For the CDR3, the DNA is TGTGCCTGGGCGGAGAATAGCAATCAGCCCCAGCATTTT. The whole variable domain, remainder taken from reference TRBV30 and TRBJ1-5, is SQTIHQWPATLVQPVGSPLSLECTVEGTSNPNLYWYRQAAGRGLQLLFYSVGIGQISSEVPQNLSASRPQDRQFILSSKKLLLSDSGFYLCAWAENSNQPQHFGDGTRLSIL.

A word on this clone: Within the sample, other DNA sequences also encode this same CDR3. V usage is TRBV5-1 and J usage is TRBJ1-6; 9 bases fit TRBD1. V lost 2 bases to trimming and J lost 9 bases; unmatched junction nucleotides: 6. Germline lookup yields CDR1 SGHRS and CDR2 YFSETQ. The CDR3 loop spans 15 amino acids. The CDR3 bases are TGCGCCAGCAGCTTAGACGGGACAGGGATTTCACCCCTCCACTTT. Translation gives CASSLDGTGISPLHF.

The J gene is TRBJ1-2, the V gene TRBV5-1; 7 bases are shared with TRBD1. Germline values: CDR1 SGHRS, CDR2 YFSETQ. The CDR3 extends over 14 amino acids. The junction had 7 bases not matched to a gene; V was cut back by 7 bases and J by 1 base. CDR3 loop: CASAGDSINYGYTF. The DNA for the CDR3 is TGCGCCAGCGCTGGGGACAGTATTAACTATGGCTACACCTTC. The whole variable domain, remainder taken from reference TRBV5-1 and TRBJ1-2, is KAGVTQTPRYLIKTRGQQVTLSCSPISGHRSVSWYQQTPGQGLQFLFEYFSETQRNKGNFPGRFSGRQFSNSRSEMNVSTLELGDSALYLCASAGDSINYGYTFGSGTRLTVV.

This chain joins TRBV4-2 and TRBJ2-3, with 13 positions matching TRBD2. This CDR3 is built from 17 residues. Germline V CDR1 and CDR2: LGHNA, YNFKEQ. The trim removed 2 bases at V and 2 bases at J, leaving 4 bases unmatched. CDR3 region: CASSQFGTSGATDTQYF. The CDR3 region has the DNA TGTGCCAGCAGCCAATTCGGGACTAGCGGGGCCACAGATACGCAGTATTTT.

The V gene is TRBV5-1, the J gene TRBJ1-2; D is undetermined. The CDR3 has 17 residues. Germline loops: CDR1 SGHRS, CDR2 YFSETQ. V gave up 0 bases and J gave up 5 bases, with 20 bases separating them. The CDR3 loop reads CASSLGRVEQNVYGYTF. CDR3 DNA: TGCGCCAGCAGCTTGGGGCGGGTAGAGCAGAATGTGTATGGCTACACCTTC.

V gene TRBV25-1 combines with J gene TRBJ1-1, with 10 bases that match TRBD1. The germline V gene has CDR1 MGHDK and CDR2 SYGVNS. This CDR3 spans 15 amino acids. V was clipped by 3 bases and J by 1 base; unmatched bases: 2. The CDR3, as DNA: TGTGCCAGCAGTGAGTGGGACAGGGGGAACACTGAAGCTTTCTTT. Its protein is CASSEWDRGNTEAFF. The full variable domain, rest sourced from reference TRBV25-1 and TRBJ1-1, is EADIYQTPRYLVIGTGKKITLECSQTMGHDKMYWYQQDPGMELHLIHYSYGVNSTEKGDLSSESTVSRIRTEHFPLTLESARPSHTSQYLCASSEWDRGNTEAFFGQGTRLTVV.

The chain carries TRBV28 and TRBJ1-6, with D unclear. The CDR3 totals 13 residues. Trimming took off 5 bases at V and 4 bases at J, with 6 bases between the two ends. CDR1 MDHEN and CDR2 SYDVKM come from the germline V gene. CDR3 nucleotide sequence: TGTGCCAGCAGTCGTCTGTATAATTCACCCCTCCACTTT. Protein sequence: CASSRLYNSPLHF.

The J gene is TRBJ2-7, the V gene TRBV5-4, with 7 bases matching TRBD1. The germline V gene encodes CDR1 SGHNT and CDR2 YYREEE (reference sequence). This CDR3 contains 15 residues. The V segment lost 3 bases and the J segment 2 bases; nucleotides outside the gene matches: 8. The CDR3 loop reads CASSSGTAWTYEQYF. The CDR3 DNA sequence: TGTGCCAGCAGCTCGGGGACAGCTTGGACCTACGAGCAGTACTTC.

This clone was seen only a few times. The rearrangement uses TRBV18 and TRBJ2-3; the D gene is possibly TRBD2 (6 bases). Germline loops: CDR1 KGHSH, CDR2 LQKENI. Trimming left V 0 bases short and J 3 bases short, with 13 bases between. The CDR3 sequence is 16 residues long. CDR3 loop: CASSPPSLARTDTQYF. CDR3 DNA sequence: TGTGCCAGCTCACCACCGTCCCTAGCGCGAACAGATACGCAGTATTTT.

The chain recombines TRBV14 with TRBJ2-5, with D maybe TRBD2 (5 bases). The germline V gene encodes CDR1 SGHDN and CDR2 FVKESK. The CDR3 spans 18 residues. The V and J ends lost 3 bases and 1 base respectively, with 21 bases between them. For the CDR3, the DNA is TGTGCCAGCAGCCAGGGCTGGGCTCTGATCCGGGGCCAAGAGACCCAGTACTTC. Its translation: CASSQGWALIRGQETQYF.

J is TRBJ2-3 and V is TRBV28; weak D call: TRBD1 (5 bases). The germline V gene has CDR1 MDHEN and CDR2 SYDVKM. Trimming removed 5 bases at V and 2 bases at J, with 8 bases between. CDR3 length: 13 residues. For the CDR3, the DNA is TGTGCCAGCAGTCTGGGGCTCACAGATACGCAGTATTTT. Protein sequence: CASSLGLTDTQYF.

The chain joins TRBV11-2 to TRBJ2-4; tentative D call: TRBD2 (6 bases). Germline V gene sequence: CDR1 SGHAT, CDR2 FQNNGV. The CDR3 consists of 17 residues. The ends were cut back, 5 bases at V and 0 bases at J, with 17 bases in the middle. CDR3 nucleotides: TGTGCCAGCAGCCCCGGTGGGTTAGCGGTAGCCAAAAACATTCAGTACTTC. This gives the protein CASSPGGLAVAKNIQYF. Filled out from reference TRBV11-2 and TRBJ2-4, the complete variable domain reads EAGVAQSPRYKIIEKRQSVAFWCNPISGHATLYWYQQILGQGPKLLIQFQNNGVVDDSQLPKDRFSAERLKGVDSTLKIQPAKLEDSAVYLCASSPGGLAVAKNIQYFGAGTRLSVL.

Remarks on this clone: Other nucleotide sequences from this sample produce the same CDR3. The chain joins TRBV6-2 or TRBV6-3 to TRBJ2-3, with TRBD2 matching over 8 bases. The trim removed 3 bases at V and 3 bases at J, leaving 8 bases unmatched. There are 16 residues in the CDR3. The V gene's germline CDR1 is MNHEY and CDR2 SVGEGT. CDR3 nucleotide sequence: TGTGCCAGCAGTTATTCCCTCGCGGGAGGAACAGATACGCAGTATTTT. This sequence encodes CASSYSLAGGTDTQYF.

The chain employs TRBV25-1 and TRBJ1-2; unclear D gene. Trimming took off 5 bases at V and 1 base at J, with 11 bases between the two ends. Germline-derived CDR1 and CDR2 are MGHDK and SYGVNS. The CDR3 contains 14 residues. The CDR3 DNA sequence: TGTGCCAGCAGTAGTACGGGTCTTAACTATGGCTACACCTTC. Translation: CASSSTGLNYGYTF.

The V call is TRBV27, the J call TRBJ2-7, with 7 bases fitting TRBD1. The ends lost 5 bases at V and 3 bases at J; junction bases unmatched: 10. This CDR3 contains 15 residues. From germline, CDR1 is MNHEY and CDR2 SMNVEV (reference sequence). The CDR3 region has the DNA TGTGCCAGCAGTCAACAGACAGGGTTCTTCTACGAGCAGTACTTC. This codes for CASSQQTGFFYEQYF.

The chain is built from TRBV3-1 (or the pseudogene TRBV3-2) and TRBJ1-1; D perhaps matches TRBD1 (5 bases). Trimming stripped 1 base from V and 0 bases from J, with 9 bases between. The CDR3 has 15 residues. Germline CDR1 reads LGHDT; CDR2 reads YNNKEL (reference sequence). CDR3 residues: CASSQVNRLNTEAFF. CDR3 nucleotide sequence: TGTGCCAGCAGCCAAGTGAACAGGCTGAACACTGAAGCTTTCTTT.

This sequence joins TRBV6-2 or TRBV6-3 and TRBJ1-1; a weak D match, TRBD1 (6 bases). The CDR3 extends over 14 amino acids. The germline gives CDR1 MNHEY, CDR2 SVGEGT. Trimming pared 6 bases from V and 4 bases from J, leaving 15 bases between. The chain's CDR3 is CASSPRGSFTEAFF. The CDR3, as DNA: TGTGCCAGCAGCCCCAGGGGATCGTTCACTGAAGCTTTCTTT.

The genes are TRBV19 and TRBJ1-5; D possibly corresponds to TRBD1 (5 bases). Germline V gene lookup returns CDR1 LNHDA and CDR2 SQIVND (reference sequence). The germline V and J ends were trimmed by 3 bases and 0 bases, with 12 bases remaining between them. This CDR3 is 16 amino acids long. The CDR3 DNA reads as TGTGCCAGTAGTATGTGGACAATTGATAGCAATCAGCCCCAGCATTTT. Its protein is CASSMWTIDSNQPQHF.

This clone has a handful of counts. This chain connects TRBV19 to TRBJ1-3; 7 nucleotides line up with TRBD1. Losses at the gene ends were 5 bases for V and 4 bases for J; bases not matched to a gene: 8. The CDR3 consists of 15 residues. The germline V gene has CDR1 LNHDA and CDR2 SQIVND (reference sequence). The CDR3 sequence: CASSHDRAGGNTIYF. The CDR3 DNA sequence: TGTGCCAGTAGTCACGACAGGGCCGGAGGAAACACCATATATTTT.

The V gene is TRBV20-1, the J gene TRBJ2-1; D is unclear. Germline V gene sequence: CDR1 DFQATT, CDR2 SNEGSKA (reference sequence). V dropped 4 bases and J dropped 9 bases, with 7 bases sitting between them. The CDR3 runs 10 residues. This CDR3 reads CSATGIEQFF. In DNA form, the CDR3 reads TGCAGTGCTACAGGTATTGAGCAGTTCTTC.

V gene TRBV28 combines with J gene TRBJ1-2, with TRBD1 matching 8 bases. There are 13 residues in the CDR3. The trim removed 6 bases at V and 9 bases at J, leaving 9 bases unmatched. Germline V gene data show CDR1 as MDHEN and CDR2 as SYDVKM. The CDR3 region has the DNA TGTGCCAGCAGCCCTGGACAGGGTACCAGCTACACCTTC. This translates into CASSPGQGTSYTF.